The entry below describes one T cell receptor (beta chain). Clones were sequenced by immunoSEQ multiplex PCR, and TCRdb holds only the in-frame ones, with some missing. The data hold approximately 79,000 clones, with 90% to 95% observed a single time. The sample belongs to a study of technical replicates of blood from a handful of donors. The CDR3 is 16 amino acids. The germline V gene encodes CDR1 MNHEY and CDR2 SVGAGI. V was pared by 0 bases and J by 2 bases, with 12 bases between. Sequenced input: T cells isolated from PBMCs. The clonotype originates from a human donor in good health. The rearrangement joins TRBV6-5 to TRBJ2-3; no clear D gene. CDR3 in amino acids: CASSYSLVTYTDTQYF. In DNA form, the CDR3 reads TGTGCCAGCAGTTACTCGTTAGTAACGTACACAGATACGCAGTATTTT.